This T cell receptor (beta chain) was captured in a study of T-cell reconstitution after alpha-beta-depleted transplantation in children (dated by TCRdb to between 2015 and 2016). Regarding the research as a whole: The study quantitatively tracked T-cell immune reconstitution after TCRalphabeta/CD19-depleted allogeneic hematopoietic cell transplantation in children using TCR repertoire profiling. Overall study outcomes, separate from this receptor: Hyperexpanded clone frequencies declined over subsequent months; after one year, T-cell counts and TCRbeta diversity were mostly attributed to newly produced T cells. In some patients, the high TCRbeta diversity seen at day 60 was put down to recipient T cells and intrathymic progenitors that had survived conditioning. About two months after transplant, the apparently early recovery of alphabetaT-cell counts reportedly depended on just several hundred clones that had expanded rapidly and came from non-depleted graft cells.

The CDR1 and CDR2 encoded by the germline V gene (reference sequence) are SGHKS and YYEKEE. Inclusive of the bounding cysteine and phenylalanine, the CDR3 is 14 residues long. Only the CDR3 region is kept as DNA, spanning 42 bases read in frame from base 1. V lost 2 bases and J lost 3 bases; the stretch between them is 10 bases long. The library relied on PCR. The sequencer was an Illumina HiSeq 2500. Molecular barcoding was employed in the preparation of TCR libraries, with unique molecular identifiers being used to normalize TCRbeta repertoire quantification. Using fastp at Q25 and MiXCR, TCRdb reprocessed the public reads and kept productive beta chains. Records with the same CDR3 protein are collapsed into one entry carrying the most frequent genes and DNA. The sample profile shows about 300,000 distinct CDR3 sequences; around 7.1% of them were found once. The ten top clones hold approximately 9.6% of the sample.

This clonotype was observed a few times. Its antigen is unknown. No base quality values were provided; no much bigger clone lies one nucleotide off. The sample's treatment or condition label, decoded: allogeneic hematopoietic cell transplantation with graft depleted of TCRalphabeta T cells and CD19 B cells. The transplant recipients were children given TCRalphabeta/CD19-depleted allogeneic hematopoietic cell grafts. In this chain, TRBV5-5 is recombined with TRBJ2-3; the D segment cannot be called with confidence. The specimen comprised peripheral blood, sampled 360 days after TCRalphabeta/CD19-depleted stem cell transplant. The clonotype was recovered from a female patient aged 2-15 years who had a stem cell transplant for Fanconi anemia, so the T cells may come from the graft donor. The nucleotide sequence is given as TGTGCCAGCAGCTTTCTTGAGTGGACAGATACGCAGTATTTT. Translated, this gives CASSFLEWTDTQYF.